This T cell receptor (beta chain) was found in a study of T cell responses to AZD1222 COVID-19 vaccine. Study-wide results and caveats: Donors in the cohort were predominantly white British and more often female, and clonal diversity was possibly underestimated.

Clones were read by immunoSEQ multiplex PCR, and TCRdb kept only the in-frame ones, dropping some. Among tens of thousands of clones listed, roughly nine tenths were seen once. As for this clone: Its cognate antigen is unknown.

Pooling of second doses given at about 4 or about 12 weeks was done. The TCR sequence derives from an adult who received the AZD1222 COVID-19 vaccine. The sample was peripheral blood, taken 28 days after the second AZD1222 dose.

In DNA form, the CDR3 reads TGTGCCAGCAGTCTAGCGGGAGCCGCCTACGAGCAGTACTTC. It translates to CASSLAGAAYEQYF. This chain links TRBV2 with TRBJ2-7; 10 bases align to TRBD2. Germline V gives CDR1 SNHLY, CDR2 FYNNEI. J lost 2 bases, V lost 5 bases, and 3 bases had no gene match. The CDR3 covers 14 residues.